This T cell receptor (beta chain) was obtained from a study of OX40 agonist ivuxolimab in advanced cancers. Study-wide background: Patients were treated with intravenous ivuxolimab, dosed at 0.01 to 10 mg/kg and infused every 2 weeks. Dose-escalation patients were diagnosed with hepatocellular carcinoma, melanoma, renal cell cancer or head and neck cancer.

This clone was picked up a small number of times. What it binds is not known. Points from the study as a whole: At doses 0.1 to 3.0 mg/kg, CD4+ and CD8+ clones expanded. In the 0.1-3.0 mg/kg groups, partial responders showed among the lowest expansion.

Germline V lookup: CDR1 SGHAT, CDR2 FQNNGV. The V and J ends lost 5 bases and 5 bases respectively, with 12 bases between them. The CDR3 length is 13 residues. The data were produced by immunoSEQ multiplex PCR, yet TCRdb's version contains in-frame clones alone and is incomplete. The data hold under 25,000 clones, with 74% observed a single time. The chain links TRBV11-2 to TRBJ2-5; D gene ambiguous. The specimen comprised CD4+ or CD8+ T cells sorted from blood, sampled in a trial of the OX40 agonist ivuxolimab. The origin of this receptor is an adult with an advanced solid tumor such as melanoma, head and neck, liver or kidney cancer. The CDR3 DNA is TGTGCCAGCAGCCTAAACCATTTTGAGACCCAGTACTTC. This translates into CASSLNHFETQYF.